This TCR beta chain is drawn from a study of T cell repertoires in cytomegalovirus infection. About the research overall: From public TCR beta signatures came an indication of both CMV infection and matching HLA type.

This clonotype was seen a single time. It may be a read error: a sequence one base away is much more abundant. The CDR3 is 16 residues long. Trimming left V 3 bases short and J 1 base short, with 13 bases between. Germline CDR1 is SGHVS and CDR2 is FNYEAQ. Each CDR3 protein is one row after TCRdb ran MiXCR on the reads. The table shows about 230,000 distinct CDR3 sequences, with 20% to 25% occurring only once. The TCR comes from a human donor in good health (CMV status not recorded). Some clones in this sample may be carry-over from other donors' samples. The gene calls are TRBV7-6 and TRBJ1-5; D uncertain. Sequenced: CD8+ T cells from PBMCs. CDR3 bases: TGTGCCAGCAGCTTTGGTCTGGGAGGGAGCAATCAGCCCCAGCATTTT. Translation gives CASSFGLGGSNQPQHF. Together with reference TRBV7-6 and TRBJ1-5, the CDR3 gives the full variable domain: GAGVSQSPRYKVTKRGQDVALRCDPISGHVSLYWYRQALGQGPEFLTYFNYEAQQDKSGLPNDRFSAERPEGSISTLTIQRTEQRDSAMYRCASSFGLGGSNQPQHFGDGTRLSIL.